Sequencing of this TCR beta chain was carried out in a study of blood T cells in healthy people across ages. Across the whole study: Template switching captured about one barcoded beta molecule per two T cells.

In the case of this clonotype: Its antigen is unidentified.

Per sample, no less than 6 micrograms of total RNA were extracted. A J-beta primer mix and a sample-barcoded 5' primer were used in a second PCR of about 7 to 12 cycles. From the 5' RACE reads, TCRdb called clonotypes with MiXCR, one entry per CDR3 protein. This repertoire shows about 1,400,000 distinct CDR3 sequences, approximately 59% found once; its top ten account for 6.5% to 8.5%. Broader study findings: It was held that the diversity estimates obtained from one million T cells were underestimates. Naive T cell percentage showed a strong correlation with the diversity of TCR beta.

There are 16 residues in the CDR3. Trimming at V came to 2 bases and at J to 11 bases, leaving 15 bases not matched to a gene. Germline CDR1 and CDR2: MGHRA and YSYEKL. The receptor was derived from a man younger than 30 in good health. The chain couples TRBV4-1 to TRBJ2-5, with 9 nucleotides matching TRBD2. Sequences were obtained from blood. Written as DNA, the CDR3 is TGCGCCAGCAGCCAATATTTGGCTAGCGGGACCCTTGGGCAGTACTTC. It encodes CASSQYLASGTLGQYF.